The clone carrying this TCR beta chain was observed a few times. The data belong to a study of blood T cell repertoires in COVID-19. In the study overall: COVID-19 samples, acute and convalescent, were from the United States, Italy and Spain.

Trimming pared 8 bases from V and 6 bases from J, leaving 22 bases between. This CDR3 is 15 amino acids long. Germline CDR1 and CDR2: MDHEN and SYDVKM. Some clones are missing from TCRdb's copy, which holds only in-frame ones; the method was immunoSEQ multiplex PCR. The sample includes around 120,000 clones, around 87% seen only once; the top ten take 25% to 30%. This receptor was obtained from an older woman with acute or convalescent COVID-19. This chain connects TRBV28 to TRBJ1-1, with D perhaps TRBD1 (6 bases). Sequenced sample: peripheral blood. CDR3 bases: TGTGCCAGCCAAAAAGTCGGGACAATCGACGCTGAAGCTTTCTTT. This gives the protein CASQKVGTIDAEAFF.